This T cell receptor beta chain was documented in a study of blood T cell repertoires in COVID-19. The CDR3 is 15 amino acids. From germline, CDR1 is SGHTA and CDR2 FQGNSA. The J segment lost 2 bases and the V segment lost 5 bases, leaving 9 bases of the junction unmatched. This clone was seen once. Data came from immunoSEQ multiplex PCR; TCRdb stores just in-frame clones and leaves some out. In the table there are more than 250,000 clones, 87% of which are singletons. Source material: PBMCs or T cells enriched from blood (not recorded which). V and J are TRBV7-2 and TRBJ2-7; 7 nucleotides match TRBD1. This clonotype originated in a woman between 25 and 40 years old who had recovered from COVID-19. DNA for the CDR3: TGTGCCAGCAGCCGCCGGGACAGCTTAACCTACGAGCAGTACTTC. Translation gives CASSRRDSLTYEQYF.